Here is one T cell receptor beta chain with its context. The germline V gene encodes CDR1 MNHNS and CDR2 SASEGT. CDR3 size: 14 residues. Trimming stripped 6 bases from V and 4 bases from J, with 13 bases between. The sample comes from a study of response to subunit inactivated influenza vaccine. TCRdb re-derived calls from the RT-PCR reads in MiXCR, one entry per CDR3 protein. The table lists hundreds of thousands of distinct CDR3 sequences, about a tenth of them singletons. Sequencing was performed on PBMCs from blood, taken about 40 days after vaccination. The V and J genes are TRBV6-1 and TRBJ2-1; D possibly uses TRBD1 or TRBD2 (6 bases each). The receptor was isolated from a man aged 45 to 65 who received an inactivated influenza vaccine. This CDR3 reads CASRRRGVYNEQFF. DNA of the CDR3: TGTGCCAGCAGAAGAAGGGGGGTATACAATGAGCAGTTCTTC.